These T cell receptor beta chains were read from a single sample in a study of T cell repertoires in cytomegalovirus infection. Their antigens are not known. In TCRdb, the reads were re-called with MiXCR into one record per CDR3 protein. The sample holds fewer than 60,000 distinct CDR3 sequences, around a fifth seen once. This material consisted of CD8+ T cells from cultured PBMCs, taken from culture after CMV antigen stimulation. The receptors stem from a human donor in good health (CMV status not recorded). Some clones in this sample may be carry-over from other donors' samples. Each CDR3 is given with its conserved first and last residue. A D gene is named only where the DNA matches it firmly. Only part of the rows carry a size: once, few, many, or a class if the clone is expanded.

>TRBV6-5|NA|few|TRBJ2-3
CASSGTTSTDTQYF
TGTGCCAGCAGTGGGACCACGAGCACAGATACGCAGTATTTT
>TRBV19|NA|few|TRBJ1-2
CASKWTLRANYGYTF
TGTGCCAGTAAATGGACACTTAGAGCTAACTATGGCTACACCTTC
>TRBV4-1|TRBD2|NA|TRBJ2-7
CASSQEGVRGGRPYEQYF
TGCGCCAGCAGCCAAGAAGGTGTAAGGGGAGGGAGGCCCTACGAGCAGTACTTC
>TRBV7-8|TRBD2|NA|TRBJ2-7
CASTEGLAVSYEQYF
TGTGCCAGCACCGAGGGGCTAGCGGTCTCCTACGAGCAGTACTTC
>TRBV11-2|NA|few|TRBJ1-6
CASTRAGNNSPLHF
TGTGCCAGCACAAGAGCAGGGAATAATTCACCCCTCCACTTT
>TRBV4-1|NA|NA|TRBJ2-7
CASSQLTDTEQYF
TGCGCCAGCAGCCAACTGACCGATACCGAGCAGTACTTC
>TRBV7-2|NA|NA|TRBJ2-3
CASSSPSSSDTQYF
TGTGCCAGCAGCTCCCCTTCGTCGTCAGATACGCAGTATTTT
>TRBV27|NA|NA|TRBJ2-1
CASSLTPPYNEQFF
TGTGCCAGCAGTTTGACACCCCCCTACAATGAGCAGTTCTTC
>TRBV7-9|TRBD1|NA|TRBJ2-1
CASSHGQGSYNEQFF
TGTGCCAGCAGCCATGGACAGGGTTCCTACAATGAGCAGTTCTTC
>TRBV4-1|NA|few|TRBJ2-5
CASSQEWETQYF
TGCGCCAGCAGCCAAGAATGGGAGACCCAGTACTTC
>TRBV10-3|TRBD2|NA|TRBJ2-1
CAISESSGGYNEQFF
TGTGCCATCAGTGAGTCGAGCGGGGGCTACAATGAGCAGTTCTTC
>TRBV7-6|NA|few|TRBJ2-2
CASSLEGLWMFF
TGTGCCAGCAGCTTAGAGGGGCTTTGGATGTTTTTT
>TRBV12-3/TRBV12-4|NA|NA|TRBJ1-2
CASTLGSYGYTF
TGTGCCAGCACTCTGGGGAGCTATGGCTACACCTTC